Listed below are T cell receptor beta chains from one sample, sequenced in a study of blood T cell repertoires in COVID-19. Profiling relied on immunoSEQ multiplex PCR, and the TCRdb table lists in-frame clones only, not all of them. The table lists around 15,000 clones, roughly nine tenths of them singletons. Sequenced sample: peripheral blood. Receptors originate from a man of 80 years or more with acute or convalescent COVID-19. The CDR3 runs from the conserved cysteine through the conserved F or W. The D gene is left open where the match is weak. Some rows have no size entry. The others give once, few or many, or a class for an expanded clone.

j_call: TRBJ1-2; d_call: TRBD1; v_call: TRBV24-1; clone_size: NA; cdr3_aa: CATSDAGQNYGYTF; cdr3_nt: TGTGCCACCAGTGATGCGGGACAGAACTATGGCTACACCTTC
j_call: TRBJ2-7; d_call: TRBD2; v_call: TRBV3-1/TRBV3-2; clone_size: once; cdr3_aa: CASGLGGLEQYF; cdr3_nt: TGTGCCAGCGGCCTGGGGGGGTTAGAGCAGTACTTC
j_call: TRBJ2-1; d_call: TRBD2; v_call: TRBV7-8; clone_size: NA; cdr3_aa: CASSGTSGGASEQFF; cdr3_nt: TGTGCCAGCAGCGGGACTAGCGGGGGGGCCAGTGAGCAGTTCTTC
j_call: TRBJ2-7; d_call: NA; v_call: TRBV7-9; clone_size: NA; cdr3_aa: CASSSSGAGEQYF; cdr3_nt: TGTGCCAGCAGCTCCTCAGGGGCCGGAGAGCAGTACTTC
j_call: TRBJ1-2; d_call: TRBD1; v_call: TRBV19; clone_size: NA; cdr3_aa: CASSIARQGGYGYTF; cdr3_nt: TGTGCCAGTAGTATAGCCCGACAGGGCGGCTATGGCTACACCTTC
j_call: TRBJ1-1; d_call: NA; v_call: TRBV6-1; clone_size: NA; cdr3_aa: CASSEPDTEAFF; cdr3_nt: TGTGCCAGCAGTGAACCGGACACTGAAGCTTTCTTT
j_call: TRBJ2-1; d_call: TRBD1; v_call: TRBV7-2; clone_size: NA; cdr3_aa: CASSWSGTGGTGEQFF; cdr3_nt: TGTGCCAGCAGCTGGTCCGGGACAGGGGGCACGGGTGAGCAGTTCTTC
j_call: TRBJ2-3; d_call: NA; v_call: TRBV4-1; clone_size: NA; cdr3_aa: CASSQDRTDTDTQYF; cdr3_nt: TGCGCCAGCAGCCAAGATCGGACAGACACAGATACGCAGTATTTT
j_call: TRBJ1-1; d_call: TRBD1; v_call: TRBV29-1; clone_size: NA; cdr3_aa: CSAGDRRVTEAFF; cdr3_nt: TGCAGCGCTGGGGACAGGCGAGTCACTGAAGCTTTCTTT
j_call: TRBJ1-2; d_call: NA; v_call: TRBV21-1; clone_size: NA; cdr3_aa: CASRSSTARYGYTF; cdr3_nt: TGTGCCAGCAGATCCTCGACAGCTCGATATGGCTACACCTTC
j_call: TRBJ2-7; d_call: TRBD1; v_call: TRBV9; clone_size: NA; cdr3_aa: CASSTGGGQGYEQYF; cdr3_nt: TGTGCCAGCTCAACTGGGGGGGGACAGGGCTACGAGCAGTACTTC
j_call: TRBJ1-1; d_call: NA; v_call: TRBV2; clone_size: NA; cdr3_aa: CAGGTANTEAFF; cdr3_nt: TGTGCCGGGGGGACGGCGAACACTGAAGCTTTCTTT
j_call: TRBJ1-5; d_call: NA; v_call: TRBV2; clone_size: NA; cdr3_aa: CASSRDTYNQPQHF; cdr3_nt: TGTGCCAGCAGTAGGGACACCTACAATCAGCCCCAGCATTTT
j_call: TRBJ2-1; d_call: NA; v_call: TRBV5-6; clone_size: once; cdr3_aa: CASSFFSGQVNEQFF; cdr3_nt: TGTGCCAGCAGCTTTTTTTCAGGCCAGGTTAATGAGCAGTTCTTC
j_call: TRBJ2-2; d_call: NA; v_call: TRBV3-1/TRBV3-2; clone_size: NA; cdr3_aa: CASSQDTGNGELFF; cdr3_nt: TGTGCCAGCAGCCAAGACACGGGGAACGGGGAGCTGTTTTTT
j_call: TRBJ1-4; d_call: NA; v_call: TRBV19; clone_size: few; cdr3_aa: CASSIVRATNEKLFF; cdr3_nt: TGTGCCAGTAGTATCGTCCGTGCAACTAATGAAAAACTGTTTTTT
j_call: TRBJ1-2; d_call: NA; v_call: TRBV18; clone_size: NA; cdr3_aa: CASSPPYPGHPDYGYTF; cdr3_nt: TGTGCCAGCTCACCACCGTACCCGGGACATCCCGACTATGGCTACACCTTC
j_call: TRBJ2-7; d_call: NA; v_call: TRBV7-9; clone_size: NA; cdr3_aa: CASSSLSSGDRLEQYF; cdr3_nt: TGTGCCAGCAGCTCCTTATCCTCAGGGGACCGTTTGGAGCAGTACTTC
j_call: TRBJ1-1; d_call: NA; v_call: TRBV7-2; clone_size: NA; cdr3_aa: CASSQLGSTEAFF; cdr3_nt: TGTGCCAGCAGCCAACTCGGGAGCACTGAAGCTTTCTTT
j_call: TRBJ2-1; d_call: TRBD1; v_call: TRBV18; clone_size: NA; cdr3_aa: CASSPTRTGYHEQFF; cdr3_nt: TGTGCCAGCTCACCAACCAGGACAGGGTATCATGAGCAGTTCTTC
j_call: TRBJ1-6; d_call: TRBD1; v_call: TRBV19; clone_size: NA; cdr3_aa: CASRKTDRVGSPLHF; cdr3_nt: TGTGCCAGTAGAAAGACCGACAGGGTAGGATCACCCCTCCACTTT
j_call: TRBJ2-1; d_call: TRBD2; v_call: TRBV6-1; clone_size: NA; cdr3_aa: CASSGLAGGPRNEQFF; cdr3_nt: TGTGCCAGCAGTGGACTAGCGGGAGGGCCGAGGAATGAGCAGTTCTTC
j_call: TRBJ1-3; d_call: NA; v_call: TRBV27; clone_size: few; cdr3_aa: CASSPAGGGFSGNTIYF; cdr3_nt: TGTGCCAGCAGTCCCGCGGGGGGAGGCTTCTCTGGAAACACCATATATTTT
j_call: TRBJ2-2; d_call: TRBD1; v_call: TRBV9; clone_size: few; cdr3_aa: CASSERQGTGELFF; cdr3_nt: TGTGCCAGCAGCGAGCGACAGGGGACCGGGGAGCTGTTTTTT
j_call: TRBJ1-5; d_call: NA; v_call: TRBV30; clone_size: NA; cdr3_aa: CAWSGGLSNQPQHF; cdr3_nt: TGTGCCTGGAGTGGGGGGCTCAGCAATCAGCCCCAGCATTTT
j_call: TRBJ1-1; d_call: NA; v_call: TRBV10-1; clone_size: NA; cdr3_aa: CASSESGGLNTEAFF; cdr3_nt: TGCGCCAGCAGTGAGTCAGGGGGTTTGAACACTGAAGCTTTCTTT
j_call: TRBJ1-1; d_call: NA; v_call: TRBV5-6; clone_size: NA; cdr3_aa: CASSSGHSRGTEAFF; cdr3_nt: TGTGCCAGCAGTTCTGGGCACTCGAGAGGGACTGAAGCTTTCTTT
j_call: TRBJ2-5; d_call: NA; v_call: TRBV7-9; clone_size: once; cdr3_aa: CASSLGGRETQYF; cdr3_nt: TGTGCCAGCAGCTTGGGGGGAAGGGAGACCCAGTACTTC
j_call: TRBJ1-2; d_call: TRBD1; v_call: TRBV5-4; clone_size: NA; cdr3_aa: CASSLETGGHGYTF; cdr3_nt: TGTGCCAGCAGCTTGGAGACAGGGGGCCATGGCTACACCTTC
j_call: TRBJ2-1; d_call: NA; v_call: TRBV6-5; clone_size: few; cdr3_aa: CASNSVYNEQFF; cdr3_nt: TGTGCCAGCAATTCCGTCTACAATGAGCAGTTCTTC
j_call: TRBJ1-5; d_call: NA; v_call: TRBV5-1; clone_size: NA; cdr3_aa: CASSLGGSNQPQHF; cdr3_nt: TGCGCCAGCAGCTTGGGAGGTAGCAATCAGCCCCAGCATTTT
j_call: TRBJ2-2; d_call: TRBD1; v_call: TRBV7-3; clone_size: NA; cdr3_aa: CASSSTGDPNGELFF; cdr3_nt: TGTGCCAGCAGCTCCACAGGGGATCCGAACGGGGAGCTGTTTTTT
j_call: TRBJ1-1; d_call: NA; v_call: TRBV29-1; clone_size: NA; cdr3_aa: CSVVGHLSPEAFF; cdr3_nt: TGCAGCGTTGTCGGACACTTAAGCCCTGAAGCTTTCTTT
j_call: TRBJ2-1; d_call: NA; v_call: TRBV5-1; clone_size: NA; cdr3_aa: CASSLEGSGWDEQFF; cdr3_nt: TGCGCCAGCAGCTTGGAGGGAAGCGGGTGGGATGAGCAGTTCTTC
j_call: TRBJ1-6; d_call: TRBD1; v_call: TRBV30; clone_size: NA; cdr3_aa: CAWSIGRGLSSPLHF; cdr3_nt: TGTGCCTGGAGTATCGGCAGGGGGCTTAGTTCACCCCTCCACTTT
j_call: TRBJ1-2; d_call: NA; v_call: TRBV7-2; clone_size: NA; cdr3_aa: CASSLEAGAYGYTF; cdr3_nt: TGTGCCAGCAGCTTAGAGGCAGGGGCCTATGGCTACACCTTC
j_call: TRBJ2-7; d_call: TRBD1; v_call: TRBV5-1; clone_size: NA; cdr3_aa: CASSFGQGSYEQYF; cdr3_nt: TGCGCCAGCAGCTTCGGACAGGGCTCCTACGAGCAGTACTTC
j_call: TRBJ2-1; d_call: NA; v_call: TRBV19; clone_size: NA; cdr3_aa: CASSPFYNEQFF; cdr3_nt: TGTGCCAGTAGTCCTTTTTACAATGAGCAGTTCTTC
j_call: TRBJ2-3; d_call: NA; v_call: TRBV15; clone_size: NA; cdr3_aa: CATSIIGVDTQYF; cdr3_nt: TGTGCCACCAGCATCATAGGGGTGGATACGCAGTATTTT
j_call: TRBJ1-2; d_call: TRBD1; v_call: TRBV12-3/TRBV12-4; clone_size: NA; cdr3_aa: CASSHGQGNGYTF; cdr3_nt: TGTGCCAGCAGTCACGGACAGGGGAACGGCTACACCTTC
j_call: TRBJ1-6; d_call: TRBD1; v_call: TRBV2; clone_size: NA; cdr3_aa: CASRQGTMGALHF; cdr3_nt: TGTGCCAGCCGACAGGGCACTATGGGAGCCCTCCACTTT
j_call: TRBJ2-7; d_call: TRBD2; v_call: TRBV12-5; clone_size: NA; cdr3_aa: CASSLAGGNYEQYF; cdr3_nt: TGTGCTAGCTCCCTAGCGGGGGGTAACTACGAGCAGTACTTC
j_call: TRBJ1-3; d_call: NA; v_call: TRBV5-5; clone_size: NA; cdr3_aa: CASSLDMSSGNTIYF; cdr3_nt: TGTGCCAGCAGCTTGGATATGAGCTCTGGAAACACCATATATTTT
j_call: TRBJ1-1; d_call: NA; v_call: TRBV3-1/TRBV3-2; clone_size: NA; cdr3_aa: CASSPRGMNTEAFF; cdr3_nt: TGTGCCAGCAGCCCGAGGGGGATGAACACTGAAGCTTTCTTT
j_call: TRBJ1-1; d_call: NA; v_call: TRBV20-1; clone_size: NA; cdr3_aa: CSAELRTEAFF; cdr3_nt: TGCAGTGCCGAATTGAGGACTGAAGCTTTCTTT
j_call: TRBJ2-6; d_call: TRBD1; v_call: TRBV6-4; clone_size: NA; cdr3_aa: CASKQGAGANVLTF; cdr3_nt: TGTGCCAGCAAACAGGGGGCTGGGGCCAACGTCCTGACTTTC
j_call: TRBJ2-3; d_call: NA; v_call: TRBV27; clone_size: NA; cdr3_aa: CASGLAGPDTQYF; cdr3_nt: TGTGCCAGCGGGCTGGCGGGTCCAGATACGCAGTATTTT
j_call: TRBJ1-1; d_call: NA; v_call: TRBV30; clone_size: NA; cdr3_aa: CAWSLALGTEAFF; cdr3_nt: TGTGCCTGGAGTTTAGCCCTCGGCACTGAAGCTTTCTTT
j_call: TRBJ1-1; d_call: NA; v_call: TRBV5-1; clone_size: NA; cdr3_aa: CASSTGGAGKNTEAFF; cdr3_nt: TGCGCCAGCAGCACGGGGGGCGCAGGGAAGAACACTGAAGCTTTCTTT
j_call: TRBJ2-2; d_call: NA; v_call: TRBV9; clone_size: NA; cdr3_aa: CASSVAEWGIGELFF; cdr3_nt: TGTGCCAGCAGCGTAGCTGAGTGGGGCATCGGGGAGCTGTTTTTT